This T cell receptor beta chain is from a study of metastatic and nonmetastatic thyroid tumors. Whole-study context: Patients with malignant and benign thyroid disease provided blood and tumor or nodule tissue, whose repertoires were compared. Whole-study results and caveats: It was reportedly found that TCR beta diversity was significantly higher in malignant thyroid tumors than in benign nodules, a difference seen in both blood and tumor samples.

Every patient underwent thyroid surgery untreated. Methods used by the authors: The study's classifier, a distant-metastasis tool for papillary thyroid cancer, was built using CDR3 differences across clinicopathological groups. TCRdb ran MiXCR on the PCR reads. The authors' filters were not applied to this entry. Of roughly 36,000 clones listed, about 24% are singletons. Germline values: CDR1 SGHVS, CDR2 FNYEAQ. The length of the CDR3 is 18 residues. This clone has at least ten counts. Antigen specificity is unknown. The junction shows a germline mismatch at one end, possibly a read error. This clonotype was sampled from a female donor with papillary thyroid cancer or a benign thyroid nodule (not recorded which). Some clones in this sample may be carry-over from other donors' samples. The chain joins TRBV7-6 to TRBJ2-1, with a possible D match to TRBD2 (6 bases). The sequenced sample consisted of blood. The CDR3 sequence: CASSSPIAAGFSYNEQSF. CDR3 bases: TGTGCCAGCAGCTCCCCCATTGCAGCGGGCTTCTCCTACAATGAGCAGTCCTTC.